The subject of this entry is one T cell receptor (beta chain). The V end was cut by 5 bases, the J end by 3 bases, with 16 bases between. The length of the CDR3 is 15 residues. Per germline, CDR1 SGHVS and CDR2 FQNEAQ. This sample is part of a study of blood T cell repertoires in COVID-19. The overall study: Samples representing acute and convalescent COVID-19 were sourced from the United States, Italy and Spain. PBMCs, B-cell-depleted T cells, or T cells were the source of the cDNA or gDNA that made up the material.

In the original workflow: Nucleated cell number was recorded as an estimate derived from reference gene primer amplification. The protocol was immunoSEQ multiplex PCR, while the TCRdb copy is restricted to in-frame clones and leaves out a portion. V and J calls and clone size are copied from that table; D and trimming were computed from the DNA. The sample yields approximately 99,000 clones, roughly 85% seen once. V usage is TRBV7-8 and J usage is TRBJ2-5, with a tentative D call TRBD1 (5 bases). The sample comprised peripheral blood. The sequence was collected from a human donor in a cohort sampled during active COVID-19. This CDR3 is CASSQEFRAEETQYF. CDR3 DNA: TGTGCCAGCAGCCAAGAGTTCAGGGCTGAAGAGACCCAGTACTTC.